This TCR beta chain was retrieved from a study of vaccination effects on CD4 cells after COVID-19. V lost 5 bases, J lost 3 bases, and 10 bases lay in between. Germline CDR1 and CDR2: LNHDA and SQIVND (reference sequence). The CDR3 covers 14 residues. Sequencing was performed with immunoSEQ multiplex PCR; in TCRdb, only in-frame clones are kept and a portion is missing. The table includes approximately 28,000 clones, 70% to 75% detected once. Study-wide findings and caveats: Clones that were induced by infection or by vaccine showed marked contraction late after vaccination.

To note about this clone: The antigen is undetermined.

In the ViraFEST assay, antigen-specific CD4+ clonotypes were identified by expansion after peptide-pool stimulation. Subsequent to 10 days of culture, CD4+ T cells were isolated. Participants each got two BNT162b2 or mRNA-1273 vaccine doses. The chain carries TRBV19 and TRBJ1-4, with unresolved D. The specimen comprised CD4+ T cells from PBMCs cultured with HCoV-229E spike peptides, sampled after COVID-19 vaccination. The sequence came from a human donor who received a COVID-19 vaccine. CDR3 nucleotides: TGTGCCAGTAGTTCTCTCGAACCTAATGAAAAACTGTTTTTT. Encoded protein: CASSSLEPNEKLFF.